This TCR beta chain was identified during a study of blood T cell repertoires in COVID-19. At the level of the study: Samples of COVID-19 (acute and convalescent) were obtained from the United States, Italy and Spain. Sources were T cells, B-cell-depleted T cells, or PBMCs; the material itself was cDNA or gDNA.

The germline V gene encodes CDR1 SSHAT and CDR2 FNYEAQ (reference sequence). CDR3 length equals 16 residues. How the authors handled the data: Reference gene primers were amplified, and this amplification served to estimate nucleated cell counts. TCRdb's table, derived via immunoSEQ multiplex PCR, lists solely in-frame clones and lacks some. V and J calls and clone size are those listed in that table; D and trimming were worked out from the DNA. Of under 300,000 clones in the sample, less than 90% were seen once. On this clone itself: An end of the junction does not agree with germline; a read error may underlie this.

Sequencing input: peripheral blood. This chain joins TRBV7-7 and TRBJ2-5, with D perhaps matching TRBD2 (5 bases). The source of this sequence is a man between 60 and 75 years old with acute or convalescent COVID-19. CDR3 region: CASSRGSLGRQETQYF. The CDR3 nucleotides read TGTGCTAGCAGCCGAGGGAGCCTTGGACGCCAAGAGACCCAGTACTTC. The full variable domain, completed using reference TRBV7-7 and TRBJ2-5, is GAGVSQSPRYKVTKRGQDVTLRCDPISSHATLYWYQQALGQGPEFLTYFNYEAQPDKSGLPSDRFSAERPEGSISTLTIQRTEQRDSAMYRCASSRGSLGRQETQYFGPGTRLLVL.